One sample yielded the 9 T cell receptor beta chains listed below, sequenced in a study of cytomegalovirus exposure and HLA in healthy donors. The PCR was carried out with 60 Vbeta primers and 13 Jbeta primers. Sequenced by immunoSEQ multiplex PCR; TCRdb stores in-frame clones only, minus some. The sample shows 150,000 to 200,000 clones, just under 80% of them seen only once. Specimen: PBMCs. The receptors stem from a man aged 18 to 29 in good health and CMV-seropositive.

The chain links TRBV6-1 to TRBJ1-4; D gene unclear. With 4 bases removed from V and 5 bases from J, the gap between germline ends came to 11 bases. The germline CDR1 and CDR2 sequences are MNHNS and SASEGT. The CDR3 loop spans 14 amino acids. The CDR3 nucleotides read TGTGCCAGCAGTGCCCCGGCGGGGAATGAAAAACTGTTTTTT. Residues: CASSAPAGNEKLFF.

Notes on this clone: At one end the junction does not follow the germline gene, possibly because of a read error. The chain joins TRBV7-7 to TRBJ2-5, with 7 bases matching TRBD2. The DNA end is a closer match to TRBJ2-7, so the J assignment may be wrong. This CDR3 has 13 amino acids. Germline CDR1 and CDR2: SSHAT and FNYEAQ (reference sequence). The CDR3 sequence is CASSLGGGNEQYF. CDR3 nucleotide sequence: TGTGCTAGCAGCTTGGGCGGGGGTAACGAGCAGTACTTC.

This clone appeared a few times. The genes are TRBV5-1 and TRBJ2-7; a possible D gene is TRBD2 (5 bases). This CDR3 contains 16 residues. Deletions cut 0 bases from V and 0 bases from J, with 13 bases between. Germline V gene lookup returns CDR1 SGHRS and CDR2 YFSETQ. The CDR3 loop reads CASSLAGNTLSYEQYF. The CDR3 DNA is TGCGCCAGCAGCTTGGCCGGGAACACTCTCTCCTACGAGCAGTACTTC.

In its sample, this clone was seen a few times. The chain couples TRBV28 to TRBJ1-5; maybe TRBD1 (6 bases). This CDR3 is built from 16 residues. Deletions cut 6 bases from V and 3 bases from J, with 18 bases between. Germline-derived CDR1 and CDR2 are MDHEN and SYDVKM. The CDR3 DNA follows: TGTGCCAGCAGAACCGGGACAAGGGGCCTCAATCAGCCCCAGCATTTT. Amino acid sequence: CASRTGTRGLNQPQHF.

In DNA, the CDR3 is TGTGCCACCAGCAGAGGGGGCCATGGGCGATATAGCAATCAGCCCCAGCATTTT. Translation gives CATSRGGHGRYSNQPQHF. This rearrangement joins TRBV15 to TRBJ1-5; D might be TRBD1 (5 bases). Between the trimmed V and J ends, which lost 1 base and 0 bases, there was a span of 16 bases. The germline gives CDR1 LNHNV, CDR2 YYDKDF (reference sequence). CDR3 length equals 18 residues.

This clone showed up just a few times. This chain uses TRBV19 with TRBJ1-1; D remains ambiguous. Per germline, CDR1 LNHDA and CDR2 SQIVND (reference sequence). The CDR3 contains 15 residues. V dropped 1 base and J dropped 4 bases, with 13 bases sitting between them. CDR3 in amino acids: CASSIATRRSTEAFF. The CDR3 DNA reads TGTGCCAGTAGTATAGCGACGAGAAGGAGCACTGAAGCTTTCTTT.

This rearrangement joins TRBV30 to TRBJ2-7, with 7 bases identical to TRBD1. Trimming removed 1 base from V and 3 bases from J; junction bases left unmatched: 6. The CDR3 sequence is 14 residues long. Germline loops: CDR1 GTSNPN, CDR2 SVGIG (reference sequence). Here the CDR3 reads CAWSAGQTIYEQYF. CDR3 coding DNA: TGTGCCTGGAGTGCGGGACAGACAATCTACGAGCAGTACTTC.

The CDR3 here is CASSPIGGKLGEQFF. The CDR3 DNA reads TGTGCCAGCAGCCCGATAGGGGGTAAATTGGGTGAGCAGTTCTTC. The chain couples TRBV5-6 to TRBJ2-1; D is perhaps TRBD1 (6 bases). V was cut by 4 bases and J by 9 bases, with 20 bases left in between. From germline, CDR1 is SGHDT and CDR2 YYEEEE. The CDR3 length is 15 residues.

The chain uses TRBV2 and TRBJ2-1; D is perhaps TRBD2 (6 bases). Trimming removed 7 bases at V and 5 bases at J, with 15 bases between. Germline CDR1 reads SNHLY; CDR2 reads FYNNEI. The CDR3 has 14 residues. The chain's CDR3 is CASKQWGDDNEQFF. The DNA of the CDR3 is TGTGCCAGCAAGCAGTGGGGGGACGACAATGAGCAGTTCTTC.